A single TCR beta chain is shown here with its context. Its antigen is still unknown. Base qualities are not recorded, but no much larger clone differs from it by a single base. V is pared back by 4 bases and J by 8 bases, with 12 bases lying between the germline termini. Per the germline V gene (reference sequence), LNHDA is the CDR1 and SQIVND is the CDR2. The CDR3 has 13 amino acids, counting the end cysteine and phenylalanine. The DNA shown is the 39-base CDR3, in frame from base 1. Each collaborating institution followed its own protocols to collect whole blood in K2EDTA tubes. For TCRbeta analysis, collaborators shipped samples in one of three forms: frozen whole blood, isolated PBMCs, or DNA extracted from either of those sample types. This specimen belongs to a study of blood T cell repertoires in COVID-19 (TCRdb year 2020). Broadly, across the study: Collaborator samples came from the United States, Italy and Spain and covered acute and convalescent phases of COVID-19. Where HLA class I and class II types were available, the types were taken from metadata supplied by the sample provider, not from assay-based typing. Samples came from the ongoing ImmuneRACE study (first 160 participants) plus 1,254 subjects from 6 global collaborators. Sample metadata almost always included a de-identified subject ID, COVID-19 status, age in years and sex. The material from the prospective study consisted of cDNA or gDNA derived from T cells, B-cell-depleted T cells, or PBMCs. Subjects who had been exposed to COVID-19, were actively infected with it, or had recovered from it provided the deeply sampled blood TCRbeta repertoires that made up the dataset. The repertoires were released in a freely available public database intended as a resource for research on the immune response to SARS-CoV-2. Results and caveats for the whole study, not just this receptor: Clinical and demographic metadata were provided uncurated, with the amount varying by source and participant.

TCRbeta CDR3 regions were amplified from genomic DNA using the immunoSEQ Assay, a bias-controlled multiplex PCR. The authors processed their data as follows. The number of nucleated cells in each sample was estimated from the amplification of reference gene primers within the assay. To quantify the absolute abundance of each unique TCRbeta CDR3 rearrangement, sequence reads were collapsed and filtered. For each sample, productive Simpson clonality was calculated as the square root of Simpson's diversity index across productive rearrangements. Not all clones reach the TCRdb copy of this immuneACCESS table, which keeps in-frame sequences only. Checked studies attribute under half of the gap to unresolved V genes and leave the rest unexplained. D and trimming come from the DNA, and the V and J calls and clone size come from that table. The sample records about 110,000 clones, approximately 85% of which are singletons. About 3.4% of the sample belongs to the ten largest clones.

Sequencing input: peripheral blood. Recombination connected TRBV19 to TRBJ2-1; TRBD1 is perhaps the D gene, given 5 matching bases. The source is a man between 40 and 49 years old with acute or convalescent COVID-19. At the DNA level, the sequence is TGTGCCAGTAGTAATCAGGGTTGGGATGAGCAGTTCTTC. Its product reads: CASSNQGWDEQFF.